The text below deals with one TCR beta chain. This record comes from a study of T-cell memory formation after mild COVID-19. CDR3 length equals 13 residues. Trimming removed 1 base at V and 0 bases at J, with 7 bases between. From germline, CDR1 is SQVTM and CDR2 ANQGSEA. Each CDR3 protein gets one entry after TCRdb re-called the 5' RACE reads with MiXCR. The sample holds approximately 250,000 distinct CDR3 sequences, approximately 15% seen once. The rearrangement joins TRBV29-1 to TRBJ2-7; D is unresolved. Material: PBMCs or a T cell subset sorted from them (not recorded which). The clonotype was recovered from an adult woman who had mild COVID-19 (a few samples of this study predate the infection). Cell type and time point are not known. CDR3 nucleotide sequence: TGCAGCGTTGAAGTCCAGGCCTCCTACGAGCAGTACTTC. Its protein is CSVEVQASYEQYF.